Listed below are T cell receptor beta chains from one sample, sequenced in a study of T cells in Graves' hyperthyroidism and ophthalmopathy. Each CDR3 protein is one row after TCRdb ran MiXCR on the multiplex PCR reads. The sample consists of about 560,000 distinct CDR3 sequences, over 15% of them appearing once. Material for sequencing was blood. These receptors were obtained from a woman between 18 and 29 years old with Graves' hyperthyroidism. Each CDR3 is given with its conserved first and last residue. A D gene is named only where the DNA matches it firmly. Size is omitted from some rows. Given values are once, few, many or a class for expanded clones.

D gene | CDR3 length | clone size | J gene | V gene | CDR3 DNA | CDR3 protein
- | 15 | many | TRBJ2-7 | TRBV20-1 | TGCAGTGCTAGGGCCCTCGGACAGTCTCGCTACGAGCAGTACTTC | CSARALGQSRYEQYF
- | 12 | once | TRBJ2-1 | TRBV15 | TGTGCCACCAGCAGTGTGACGAGTGAGCAGTTCTTC | CATSSVTSEQFF
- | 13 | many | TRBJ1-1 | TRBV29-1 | TGCAGCGCAAGAGGTCAGGCGAACACTGAAGCTTTCTTT | CSARGQANTEAFF
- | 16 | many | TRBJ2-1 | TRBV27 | TGTGCCAGCAGTCCGTACGAGGAAAGGTCCTACAATGAGCAGTTCTTC | CASSPYEERSYNEQFF
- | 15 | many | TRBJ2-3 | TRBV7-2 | TGTGCCAGCAGCCAGGGGCAGCGGGTCACAGATACGCAGTATTTT | CASSQGQRVTDTQYF
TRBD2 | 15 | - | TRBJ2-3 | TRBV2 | TGTGCCAGCAGTGGTAGCGGGGGCGGCACAGATACGCAGTATTTT | CASSGSGGGTDTQYF
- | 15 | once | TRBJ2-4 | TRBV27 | TGTGCCAGCAGTCAGGGAATTGGGGCCAAAAACATTCAGTACTTC | CASSQGIGAKNIQYF
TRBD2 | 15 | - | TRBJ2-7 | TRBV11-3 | TGTGCCAGCAGCCCCGGGACTAGCGGGAGCAAGGAGCAGTACTTC | CASSPGTSGSKEQYF
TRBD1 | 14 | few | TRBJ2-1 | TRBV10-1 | TGCGCCAGCAGCTCACGGACAGGTAACGATGAGCAGTTCTTC | CASSSRTGNDEQFF
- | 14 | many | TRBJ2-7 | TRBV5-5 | TGTGCCAGCAGCTTTACCCGGGAGACCTACGAGCAGTACTTC | CASSFTRETYEQYF
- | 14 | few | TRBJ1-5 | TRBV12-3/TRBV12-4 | TGTGCCAGCAGTTGGGCTGACAGGTTTGAGCCCCAGCATTTT | CASSWADRFEPQHF
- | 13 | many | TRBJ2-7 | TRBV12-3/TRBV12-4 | TGTGCCAGCAGTTTAGAGGGTACCTACGAGCAGTACTTC | CASSLEGTYEQYF
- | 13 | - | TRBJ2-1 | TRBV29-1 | TGCAGCGTTGTTGGGAGTACCTACAATGAGCAGTTCTTC | CSVVGSTYNEQFF
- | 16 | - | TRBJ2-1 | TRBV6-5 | TGTGCCAGCAGTTACTCGATAGGCCCACGGACCAATGAGCAGTTCTTC | CASSYSIGPRTNEQFF
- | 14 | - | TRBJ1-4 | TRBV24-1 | TGTGCCACCAGTGCGACAGGCAGGGATGAAAAACTGTTTTTT | CATSATGRDEKLFF